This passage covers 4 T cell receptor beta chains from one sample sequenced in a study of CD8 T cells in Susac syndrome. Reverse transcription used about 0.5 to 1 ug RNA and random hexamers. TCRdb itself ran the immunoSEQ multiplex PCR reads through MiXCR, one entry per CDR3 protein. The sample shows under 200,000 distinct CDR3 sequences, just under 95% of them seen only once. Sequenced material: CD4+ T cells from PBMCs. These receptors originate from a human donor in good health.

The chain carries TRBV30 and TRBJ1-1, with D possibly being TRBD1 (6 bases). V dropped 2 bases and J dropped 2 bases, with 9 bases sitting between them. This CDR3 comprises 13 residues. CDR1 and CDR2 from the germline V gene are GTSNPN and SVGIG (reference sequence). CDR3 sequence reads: CAWSTGTNTEAFF. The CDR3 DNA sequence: TGTGCCTGGAGTACGGGGACAAACACTGAAGCTTTCTTT. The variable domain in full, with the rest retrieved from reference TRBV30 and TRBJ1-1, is SQTIHQWPATLVQPVGSPLSLECTVEGTSNPNLYWYRQAAGRGLQLLFYSVGIGQISSEVPQNLSASRPQDRQFILSSKKLLLSDSGFYLCAWSTGTNTEAFFGQGTRLTVV.

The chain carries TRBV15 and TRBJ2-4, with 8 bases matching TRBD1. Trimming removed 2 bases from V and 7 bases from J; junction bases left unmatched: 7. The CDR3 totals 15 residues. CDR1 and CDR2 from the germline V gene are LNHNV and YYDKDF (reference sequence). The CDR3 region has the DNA TGTGCCACCAGCAGAACAGGGGGTGAGCAGAACATTCAGTACTTC. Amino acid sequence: CATSRTGGEQNIQYF.

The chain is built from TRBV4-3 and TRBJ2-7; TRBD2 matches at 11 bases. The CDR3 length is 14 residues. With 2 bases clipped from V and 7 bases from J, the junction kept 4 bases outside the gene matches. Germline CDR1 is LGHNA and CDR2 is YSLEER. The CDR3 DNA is TGCGCCAGCAGCCAATTAGCGGGGGGGCGGGAGCAGTACTTC. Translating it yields CASSQLAGGREQYF.

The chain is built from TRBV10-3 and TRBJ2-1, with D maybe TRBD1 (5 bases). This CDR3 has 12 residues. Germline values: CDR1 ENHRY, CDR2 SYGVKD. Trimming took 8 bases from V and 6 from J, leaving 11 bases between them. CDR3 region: CAISQGGNEQFF. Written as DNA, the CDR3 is TGTGCCATCTCGCAGGGCGGCAATGAGCAGTTCTTC.